The rows below give T cell receptor beta chains drawn from one sample of a study of technical replicates of blood from a few donors. The protocol was immunoSEQ multiplex PCR, while the TCRdb copy is restricted to in-frame clones and leaves out a portion. The sample yields approximately 73,000 clones, about 96% seen once. The sequencing input was T cells isolated from PBMCs. The receptors were sampled from a human donor in good health. Each CDR3 is given with its conserved first and last residue. Fields, in order: clone size, J gene, V gene, D gene, CDR3 DNA, CDR3 protein. A D gene is named only where the DNA matches it firmly. Only some rows state a clone size, as once, few, many or a class for expanded clones.

clone size: few; J gene: TRBJ1-1; V gene: TRBV28; D gene: NA; CDR3 DNA: TGTGCCAGTGGACAGCCCCCAATGAACACTGAAGCTTTCTTT; CDR3 protein: CASGQPPMNTEAFF
clone size: NA; J gene: TRBJ2-3; V gene: TRBV9; D gene: TRBD2; CDR3 DNA: TGTGCCAGCAGCGTAGGCTTTAGCGGGAGGGCCGATACGCAGTATTTT; CDR3 protein: CASSVGFSGRADTQYF
clone size: NA; J gene: TRBJ2-7; V gene: TRBV5-1; D gene: TRBD2; CDR3 DNA: TGCGCCGCTTGGACCGGGACTAGCGGTACTCGTCCCCCCTACGAGCAGTACTTC; CDR3 protein: CAAWTGTSGTRPPYEQYF
clone size: NA; J gene: TRBJ2-7; V gene: TRBV13; D gene: TRBD2; CDR3 DNA: TGTGCCAGCAGCTCCCGACTAGCGGGAGTGTACTACGAGCAGTACTTC; CDR3 protein: CASSSRLAGVYYEQYF
clone size: NA; J gene: TRBJ2-6; V gene: TRBV10-3; D gene: NA; CDR3 DNA: TGTGCCATCAGTGACCCCGGCTCTGGGGCCAACGTCCTGACTTTC; CDR3 protein: CAISDPGSGANVLTF
clone size: NA; J gene: TRBJ1-1; V gene: TRBV28; D gene: TRBD1; CDR3 DNA: TGTGCCAGCAGTGAACCCGGGACAGTGAACACTGAAGCTTTCTTT; CDR3 protein: CASSEPGTVNTEAFF
clone size: NA; J gene: TRBJ1-5; V gene: TRBV27; D gene: NA; CDR3 DNA: TGTGCCAGCAGTCCGTCAGGAGGGGAGCTCCATCAGCCCCAGCATTTT; CDR3 protein: CASSPSGGELHQPQHF
clone size: NA; J gene: TRBJ1-5; V gene: TRBV28; D gene: TRBD1; CDR3 DNA: TGTGCCAGCAGATCCGACAGGGGAGGTCAGCCCCAGCATTTT; CDR3 protein: CASRSDRGGQPQHF
clone size: NA; J gene: TRBJ2-5; V gene: TRBV4-2; D gene: TRBD2; CDR3 DNA: TGTGCCAGCAGCCAAGACCGGGACTACCTGGAGACCCAGTACTTC; CDR3 protein: CASSQDRDYLETQYF
clone size: NA; J gene: TRBJ1-2; V gene: TRBV7-8; D gene: TRBD1; CDR3 DNA: TGTGCCAGCACCAGGGACAGGATCCGAAAGGGGCTAGCCTATGGCTACACCTTC; CDR3 protein: CASTRDRIRKGLAYGYTF
clone size: NA; J gene: TRBJ2-1; V gene: TRBV4-1; D gene: NA; CDR3 DNA: TGCGCCAGCAGCCAGGAACAGGGAATTTTTACCCTAGGGAATCTCCCCTACAATGAGCAGTTCTTC; CDR3 protein: CASSQEQGIFTLGNLPYNEQFF
clone size: NA; J gene: TRBJ2-1; V gene: TRBV5-1; D gene: TRBD2; CDR3 DNA: TGCGCCAGCAGCTTGGGGCCTAGCGGGAGCTCTGAGGGTGAGCAGTTCTTC; CDR3 protein: CASSLGPSGSSEGEQFF
clone size: NA; J gene: TRBJ2-1; V gene: TRBV9; D gene: NA; CDR3 DNA: TGTGCCAGCAGCGTAGCAAGGGGGGGCAATGAGCAGTTCTTC; CDR3 protein: CASSVARGGNEQFF
clone size: NA; J gene: TRBJ2-3; V gene: TRBV6-1; D gene: TRBD2; CDR3 DNA: TGTGCCAGCAGTGAAAGCGGGAATGGCGGGCCTAGCACAGATACGCAGTATTTT; CDR3 protein: CASSESGNGGPSTDTQYF
clone size: NA; J gene: TRBJ2-2; V gene: TRBV5-1; D gene: TRBD2; CDR3 DNA: TGCGCCAGCAGCTTAAGCGGGGCTCATAACACCGGGGAGCTGTTTTTT; CDR3 protein: CASSLSGAHNTGELFF
clone size: NA; J gene: TRBJ2-7; V gene: TRBV19; D gene: NA; CDR3 DNA: TGTGCCAGTAGTCGTACTAGCCGTTCCTACGAGCAGTACTTC; CDR3 protein: CASSRTSRSYEQYF
clone size: NA; J gene: TRBJ1-5; V gene: TRBV4-1; D gene: NA; CDR3 DNA: TGCGCCAGCAGCCAAGAAGACAGCTCTTATCAGCCCCAGCATTTT; CDR3 protein: CASSQEDSSYQPQHF
clone size: NA; J gene: TRBJ2-6; V gene: TRBV7-2; D gene: NA; CDR3 DNA: TGTGCCAGCAGCGAGCGCGGCTCTGGGGCCAACGTCCTGACTTTC; CDR3 protein: CASSERGSGANVLTF
clone size: NA; J gene: TRBJ2-7; V gene: TRBV21-1; D gene: NA; CDR3 DNA: TGTGCCAGCAGCATACGGACGGGATACGAGCAGTACTTC; CDR3 protein: CASSIRTGYEQYF
clone size: NA; J gene: TRBJ1-3; V gene: TRBV29-1; D gene: NA; CDR3 DNA: TGCAGCGTTGCTGAGGACACCATATATTTT; CDR3 protein: CSVAEDTIYF
clone size: NA; J gene: TRBJ2-2; V gene: TRBV7-9; D gene: TRBD1; CDR3 DNA: TGTGCCAGCAGCAGGAGCGGGACAGGGGGAATCGGGGAGCTGTTTTTT; CDR3 protein: CASSRSGTGGIGELFF
clone size: NA; J gene: TRBJ2-7; V gene: TRBV7-3; D gene: NA; CDR3 DNA: TGTGCCAGCAGCTTATATGCCGGGTTCGACGAGCAGTACTTC; CDR3 protein: CASSLYAGFDEQYF